In its sample, the clone carrying this T cell receptor beta chain was seen many times. The data belong to a study of T cells in Graves' hyperthyroidism and ophthalmopathy. Amplification targeted TCR beta CDR3 regions from RNA transcripts. The TCR CDR3 was amplified in a first-round RT-PCR using the HTBI primer set. TCRdb reprocessed the multiplex PCR reads with MiXCR, giving one entry per CDR3 protein. Among some 720,000 distinct CDR3 sequences listed, approximately 16% were seen once. The V end was cut by 1 base, the J end by 15 bases, with 13 bases between. The CDR3 is 12 amino acids. Germline CDR1 reads LGHDT; CDR2 reads YNNKEL (reference sequence).

Sequenced material: blood. The chain employs TRBV3-1 and TRBJ2-1, with D perhaps TRBD2 (6 bases). The sequence was collected from a young man with Graves' hyperthyroidism. The CDR3 protein is CASSQGTGRGFF. In nucleotides, the CDR3 is TGTGCCAGCAGCCAAGGGACGGGGCGGGGGTTCTTC.